The sequence of this TCR beta chain was determined in a study of beta chain features in type 1 diabetes. Study-wide results and caveats: Fewer insertions but more deletions were seen at VDJ junctions in type 1 diabetes patients. Moderate but significant shortening of TCRB CDR3s was recorded in all four CD4+ subsets from Type 1 diabetes patients.

Expressed TCRB transcripts got sequenced, as all isolated RNA was reverse transcribed. Naive, central memory and regulatory T cell samples produced a mean of about 3.5 million reads. The table came from immunoSEQ multiplex PCR; TCRdb's copy has only in-frame clones and leaves some out. The table records 150,000 to 200,000 clones, roughly 63% of them present only once. As for this clone: Its antigen is undetermined.

A heparinised blood draw that averaged about 100 mL was obtained once from each donor. Without exception, sorted populations had purity beyond 95%. Sequencing was carried out using naive CD4+ T cells from blood. This sequence originates from a man aged 30 to 45 with type 1 diabetes.

The CDR3 spells CASRRQGSLTDTQYF. DNA for the CDR3: TGTGCCAGCAGACGACAGGGATCTCTCACAGATACGCAGTATTTT. This chain links TRBV27 with TRBJ2-3; the match to TRBD1 covers 7 bases. The trim removed 6 bases at V and 2 bases at J, leaving 8 bases unmatched. This CDR3 spans 15 amino acids. In germline, CDR1 is MNHEY, CDR2 SMNVEV (reference sequence).